A single sample is the source of the 3 T cell receptor beta chains below, sequenced in a study of identical twins. TCRdb passed the 5' RACE reads through MiXCR, listing each CDR3 protein once. The sample comprises some 660,000 distinct CDR3 sequences, under 9% of which are singletons, and 0.8% to 1% rests with the top ten. A further study also used this sample, focusing on yellow fever vaccine responses in identical twins.

Sequenced input: PBMCs. The receptors here all came from a woman aged 18-30 years in good health.

The chain links TRBV5-1 to TRBJ1-1, with unresolved D. V dropped 1 base and J dropped 2 bases, with 9 bases sitting between them. The germline V gene encodes CDR1 SGHRS and CDR2 YFSETQ. CDR3 length: 14 amino acids. CDR3 residues: CASSLNAGNTEAFF. In DNA, the CDR3 is TGCGCCAGCAGCTTGAATGCGGGCAACACTGAAGCTTTCTTT.

This clonotype was counted only a few times. The chain carries TRBV27 and TRBJ1-2; D uncertain. Deletions cut 6 bases from V and 4 bases from J, with 12 bases between. CDR3 length: 13 residues. CDR1 MNHEY and CDR2 SMNVEV come from the germline V gene (reference sequence). CDR3 sequence (DNA): TGTGCCAGCAGCATGGGGAGAGGCTATGGCTACACCTTC. It is translated as CASSMGRGYGYTF.

A few counts support this clonotype. The CDR3 reads CASSVRGTKEETQYF. As DNA, the CDR3 is TGTGCCAGCAGCGTCCGAGGGACTAAAGAAGAGACCCAGTACTTC. This chain uses TRBV11-2 with TRBJ2-5; 7 bases are a match to TRBD2. The CDR3 has 15 amino acids. With 5 bases clipped from V and 3 bases from J, the junction kept 9 bases outside the gene matches. Germline V gene data show CDR1 as SGHAT and CDR2 as FQNNGV.